This T cell receptor (beta chain) was observed in a study of blood T cell repertoires in COVID-19. Study overall: From T cells, B-cell-depleted T cells, or PBMCs came the material, which was cDNA or gDNA.

The germline V gene has CDR1 SGDLS and CDR2 YYNGEE. The V end lost 3 bases, the J end lost 0 bases, and 14 bases lay between the germline ends. This CDR3 has 16 amino acids. Original analysis: Using reference gene primer amplification, nucleated cell counts were estimated. Assay used: immunoSEQ multiplex PCR; TCRdb lists only in-frame clones, some missing. D and trimming were read from the DNA, whereas the V and J calls and clone size are those reported in that table. The sample yields 95,000 to 150,000 clones, roughly 74% seen once. This rearrangement joins TRBV9 to TRBJ2-3; D is undetermined. The source material was peripheral blood. This clonotype originated in a man between 60 and 70 years old with acute or convalescent COVID-19. In DNA, the CDR3 is TGTGCCAGCAGCGGTCCGACAAGCACTAGCACAGATACGCAGTATTTT. It encodes CASSGPTSTSTDTQYF.